This T cell receptor beta chain derives from a study of CD8 T cells in Susac syndrome. The CDR3 sequence is 15 residues long. Germline lookup yields CDR1 DFQATT and CDR2 SNEGSKA (reference sequence). The junction had 7 bases not matched to a gene; V was cut back by 6 bases and J by 0 bases. CD8+ and CD4+ T cells were negatively isolated; TEMRA cells were FACS-enriched. Reverse transcription used about 0.45 to 1 ug RNA and random hexamers. Coverage of TCR beta CDR3 amplification by immunoSEQ multiplex PCR extended to 54 Vbeta and 13 Jbeta. MiXCR was run by TCRdb on the immunoSEQ multiplex PCR reads, yielding one entry per CDR3 protein. The repertoire includes nearly 200,000 distinct CDR3 sequences, roughly 96% of them detected once, and 0.093% sits in the top ten.

Material for sequencing was CD4+ T cells from PBMCs. The clonotype was recovered from a human donor with multiple sclerosis. The chain carries TRBV20-1 and TRBJ2-1, with 8 positions matching TRBD2. DNA of the CDR3: TGCAGTGCAGTTAGCGGGGACCTCTCCTACAATGAGCAGTTCTTC. Translating gives CSAVSGDLSYNEQFF.